This T cell receptor (beta chain) was sequenced in a study of T cell responses to AZD1222 COVID-19 vaccine. General study points: All repertoire sampling was performed exclusively after the peak T cell response. Rises in breadth and depth of Spike-specific TCRs came after two AZD1222 doses. White British donors predominated, females outnumbered males, and clonal diversity was possibly underestimated.

The CDR3 runs 16 residues. V gave up 4 bases and J gave up 9 bases; unmatched junction bases: 14. Germline V gene lookup returns CDR1 MNHEY and CDR2 SVGAGI. The data were produced by immunoSEQ multiplex PCR, yet TCRdb's version contains in-frame clones alone and is incomplete. This sample has tens of thousands of clones, with approximately 80% found just once. Note on this clone: Antigen: not known.

The material sequenced was peripheral blood, taken on day 0 of MenACWY control vaccination. The chain combines TRBV6-5 with TRBJ2-1, with 8 nucleotides matching TRBD2. The receptor was isolated from an adult in good health. Here the CDR3 reads CASSSRGGWSVSEQFF. As DNA, the CDR3 is TGTGCCAGCAGTTCCCGGGGGGGTTGGTCCGTGAGTGAGCAGTTCTTC.